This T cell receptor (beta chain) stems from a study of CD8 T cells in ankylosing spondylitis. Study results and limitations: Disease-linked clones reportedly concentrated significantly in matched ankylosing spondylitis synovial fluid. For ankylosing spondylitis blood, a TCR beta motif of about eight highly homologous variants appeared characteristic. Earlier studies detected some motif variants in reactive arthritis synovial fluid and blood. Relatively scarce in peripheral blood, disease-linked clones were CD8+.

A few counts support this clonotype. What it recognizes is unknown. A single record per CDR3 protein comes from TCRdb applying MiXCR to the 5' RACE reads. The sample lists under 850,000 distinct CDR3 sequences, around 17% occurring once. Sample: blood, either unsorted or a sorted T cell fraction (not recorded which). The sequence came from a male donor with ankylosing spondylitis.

The CDR3 reads CAWSASLYGYTF. The CDR3 DNA reads TGTGCCTGGAGTGCCTCTCTCTATGGCTACACCTTC. The V call is TRBV30, the J call TRBJ1-2, with no clear D. Germline V gene data show CDR1 as GTSNPN and CDR2 as SVGIG (reference sequence). This CDR3 spans 12 amino acids. V was cut by 1 base and J by 4 bases, with 7 bases left in between.